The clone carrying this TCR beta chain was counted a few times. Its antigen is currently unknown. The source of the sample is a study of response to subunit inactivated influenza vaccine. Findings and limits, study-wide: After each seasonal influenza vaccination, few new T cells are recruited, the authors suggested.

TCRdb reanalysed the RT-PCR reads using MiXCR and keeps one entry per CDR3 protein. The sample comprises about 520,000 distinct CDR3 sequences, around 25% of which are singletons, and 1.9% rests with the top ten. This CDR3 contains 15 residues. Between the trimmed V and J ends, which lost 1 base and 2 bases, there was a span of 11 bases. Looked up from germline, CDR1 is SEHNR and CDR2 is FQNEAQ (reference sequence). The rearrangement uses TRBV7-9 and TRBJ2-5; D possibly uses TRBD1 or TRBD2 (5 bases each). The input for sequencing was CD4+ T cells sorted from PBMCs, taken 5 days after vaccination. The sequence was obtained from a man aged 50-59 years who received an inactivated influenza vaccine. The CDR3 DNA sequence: TGTGCCAGCAGCTTAGAGGGACGGAATCAAGAGACCCAGTACTTC. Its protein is CASSLEGRNQETQYF.